This TCR beta chain was sequenced for a study of T-cell reconstitution after alpha-beta-depleted transplantation in children (TCRdb year 2016). As for the study more broadly: T-cell immune reconstitution after TCRalphabeta/CD19-depleted allogeneic hematopoietic cell transplantation in children was quantitatively tracked in the study by means of TCR repertoire profiling.

Comment on this clonotype: The antigen this receptor binds is unknown. A read error may be the cause here, since a much bigger clone is one base away.

The library relied on PCR. The run used an Illumina HiSeq 2500. Molecular barcoding was employed in the preparation of TCR libraries, with unique molecular identifiers being used to normalize TCRbeta repertoire quantification. TCRdb's own reprocessing of the public reads used fastp at Q25 and MiXCR and kept productive beta chains. Every entry covers one CDR3 protein and lists the most common genes and DNA from its rows. The table for this sample lists roughly 220,000 distinct CDR3 sequences; more than 7.5% of them were counted only once. The ten largest clonotypes hold about 5.4% of the sample. The CDR3 runs 14 amino acids, cysteine and phenylalanine included. Here the CDR3 DNA is all that survives: 42 bases in frame from base 1. CDR1 and CDR2, looked up from the germline V gene, are SNHLY and FYNNEI.

The source is a human donor who donated a stem cell graft to a child with SCID. The starting material was PBMCs from the stem cell graft donor, obtained from the stem cell graft. This chain joins TRBV2 to TRBJ2-7; 9 of the junction bases match TRBD2. The CDR3 in this case is CTSSRLAESYEQYF. The DNA sequence is given as TGTACCAGCAGTAGACTAGCGGAGTCCTACGAGCAGTACTTC.